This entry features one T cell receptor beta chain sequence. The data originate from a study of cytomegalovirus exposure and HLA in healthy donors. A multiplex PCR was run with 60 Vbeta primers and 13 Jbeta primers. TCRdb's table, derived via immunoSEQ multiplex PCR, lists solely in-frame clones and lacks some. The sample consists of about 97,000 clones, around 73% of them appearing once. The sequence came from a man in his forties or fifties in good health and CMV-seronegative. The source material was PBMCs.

In DNA, the CDR3 is TGTGCCAGCAGTCACGGGCCAGGGGACGGCTACACCTTC. Translated, it gives CASSHGPGDGYTF. The V and J genes are TRBV6-5 and TRBJ1-2; possible D gene TRBD1, 6 bases. CDR3 length equals 13 residues. The V and J ends lost 5 bases and 8 bases respectively, with 15 bases between them. Germline V CDR1 and CDR2: MNHEY, SVGAGI.